Listed here are 18 T cell receptor beta chains from one sample, sequenced in a study of CD8 T cells in Susac syndrome. The RNA input was roughly 0.45 to 1 ug, and it was reverse transcribed with random hexamers. TCRdb redid the calling of the immunoSEQ multiplex PCR reads with MiXCR, one entry per CDR3 protein. In the table there are about 250,000 distinct CDR3 sequences, around 93% of which are singletons. The sequencing input was CD4+ T cells from PBMCs. The receptors derive from a human donor with multiple sclerosis.

The chain employs TRBV4-1 and TRBJ1-3; D ambiguous. This CDR3 contains 14 residues. V lost 1 base and J 2 bases, leaving 6 bases between the germline ends. CDR1 and CDR2 (germline): MGHRA, YSYEKL. The CDR3 spells CASSQVRAGNTIYF. The CDR3 DNA reads TGCGCCAGCAGCCAAGTCCGTGCTGGAAACACCATATATTTT.

This clonotype was counted between two and nine times. The chain has TRBV6-1 and TRBJ2-4; the D call may be TRBD1 or TRBD2 (6 bases each). Germline V gene sequence: CDR1 MNHNS, CDR2 SASEGT. Trimming cost V 7 bases and J 7 bases, with 20 bases left between them. The CDR3 consists of 15 residues. The CDR3 region has the DNA TGTGCCAGCACCCCGATAGGAGGGGGTGCGAACATTCAGTACTTC. This encodes CASTPIGGGANIQYF.

Notes on this clonotype: One end of the junction does not line up with germline, which may come from a read error. The V and J genes are TRBV3-1 and TRBJ2-3, with D perhaps matching TRBD1 (6 bases). Germline lookup yields CDR1 LGHDT and CDR2 YNNKEL (reference sequence). CDR3 size: 14 residues. CDR3 nucleotide sequence: TGTGCCAGCAGCCCGCAGATTACGACAGGTACGCAGTATTTT. It codes for CASSPQITTGTQYF.

This clonotype was detected once. The DNA for the CDR3 is TGTGCTAGTGGTTTAACAGGGGGCATGGAAAAACTGTTTTTT. This gives the protein CASGLTGGMEKLFF. The rearrangement uses TRBV12-5 and TRBJ1-4, with 9 nucleotides matching TRBD1. From germline, CDR1 is LGHNT and CDR2 FRNRAP. J gave up 8 bases and V 3 bases, and 4 bases lay outside the gene matches. This CDR3 is 14 amino acids long. Supplemented by reference TRBV12-5 and TRBJ1-4, the full variable domain reads DARVTQTPRHKVTEMGQEVTMRCQPILGHNTVFWYRQTMMQGLELLAYFRNRAPLDDSGMPKDRFSAEMPDATLATLKIQPSEPRDSAVYFCASGLTGGMEKLFFGSGTQLSVL.

The genes are TRBV3-1 and TRBJ2-5, with D tentatively TRBD2 (7 bases). The CDR3 loop spans 16 amino acids. Trimming stripped 2 bases from V and 4 bases from J, with 17 bases between. Germline CDR1 is LGHDT and CDR2 is YNNKEL (reference sequence). The CDR3 region has the DNA TGTGCCAGCAGCCAACGCCTGGTCGGGGGGCGAGAGACCCAGTACTTC. Its translation is CASSQRLVGGRETQYF.

CDR3 protein: CASSNDRFFNQPQHF. The DNA for the CDR3 is TGTGCCAGCAGTAACGACAGGTTCTTCAATCAGCCCCAGCATTTT. The chain is built from TRBV12-3 or TRBV12-4 and TRBJ1-5, with D perhaps matching TRBD1 (6 bases). The V end lost 5 bases, the J end lost 3 bases, and 14 bases lay between the germline ends. The CDR3 runs to 15 residues.

The chain carries TRBV12-5 and TRBJ2-1; 10 nucleotides line up with TRBD1. Germline CDR1 and CDR2: LGHNT and FRNRAP. This CDR3 region has 18 residues. The ends lost 6 bases at V and 1 base at J; junction bases unmatched: 12. CDR3 in DNA: TGTGCTAGTGGCCGTCCCGTGGACAGGGGGAGGTCCTACAATGAGCAGTTCTTC. This encodes CASGRPVDRGRSYNEQFF.

This chain connects TRBV9 to TRBJ1-6, with D perhaps matching TRBD1 (5 bases). V shed 3 bases and J shed 4 bases, with 17 bases lying between them. The CDR3 has 17 amino acids. Germline loops: CDR1 SGDLS, CDR2 YYNGEE. CDR3 sequence reads: CASSAAQGSAYNSPLHF. CDR3 DNA: TGTGCCAGCAGCGCCGCTCAGGGATCAGCATATAATTCACCCCTCCACTTT.

The rearrangement links TRBV20-1 to TRBJ2-7; 8 bases map to TRBD1. J was trimmed by 5 bases and V by 6 bases; bases with no gene match: 12. Germline V lookup: CDR1 DFQATT, CDR2 SNEGSKA (reference sequence). The CDR3 consists of 14 residues. The CDR3 loop is CSARAGQGGHEQYF. DNA for the CDR3: TGCAGTGCGCGAGCTGGACAGGGTGGGCACGAGCAGTACTTC.

This clonotype is a singleton in its sample. The genes are TRBV20-1 and TRBJ2-3; 7 bases match TRBD1. The ends lost 6 bases at V and 3 bases at J; junction bases unmatched: 12. This CDR3 region has 15 residues. The germline gives CDR1 DFQATT, CDR2 SNEGSKA (reference sequence). CDR3 nucleotide sequence: TGCAGTGCGCCACCATTAAGGGGGCAAACAGATACGCAGTATTTT. Amino acids: CSAPPLRGQTDTQYF.

The chain recombines TRBV15 with TRBJ2-6, with 8 bases fitting TRBD1. Per germline, CDR1 LNHNV and CDR2 YYDKDF (reference sequence). The CDR3 has 17 amino acids. V lost 4 bases to trimming and J lost 2 bases; unmatched junction nucleotides: 7. In DNA, the CDR3 is TGTGCCACCAGCACAACCACGACAGGGGCTGGGGCCAACGTCCTGACTTTC. Translated, it gives CATSTTTTGAGANVLTF.

The CDR3, as DNA: TGTGCCATCAGTGAGTCGAACTGGGGCGAGCAGTACTTC. Its translation: CAISESNWGEQYF. The chain has TRBV10-3 and TRBJ2-7; D ambiguous. Trimming removed 0 bases from V and 6 bases from J, with 9 bases in between. Germline V lookup: CDR1 ENHRY, CDR2 SYGVKD. The CDR3 covers 13 residues.

This chain links TRBV14 with TRBJ2-5, with D hard to call. CDR1 and CDR2 from the germline V gene are SGHDN and FVKESK. CDR3 length equals 17 residues. V lost 0 bases and J lost 1, with 15 bases in between. The DNA of the CDR3 is TGTGCCAGCAGCCAAGATCGAGTGGTGGCAGCCCAAGAGACCCAGTACTTC. Its translation: CASSQDRVVAAQETQYF.

The CDR3 protein is CASSLGPTPRYEQYF. The CDR3 DNA reads TGTGCCAGCAGCTTGGGGCCAACTCCACGCTATGAGCAGTACTTC. This chain connects TRBV5-6 to TRBJ2-7; D call uncertain. The CDR3 runs to 15 residues. The V end lost 0 bases, the J end lost 7 bases, and 17 bases lay between the germline ends. Germline V lookup: CDR1 SGHDT, CDR2 YYEEEE.

The chain is built from TRBV5-1 and TRBJ1-1; 7 bases are a match to TRBD1. The germline gives CDR1 SGHRS, CDR2 YFSETQ. The CDR3 contains 15 residues. With 0 bases clipped from V and 1 base from J, the junction kept 3 bases outside the gene matches. CDR3 residues: CASSLVGQRNTEAFF. In DNA form, the CDR3 reads TGCGCCAGCAGCTTGGTGGGACAGAGGAACACTGAAGCTTTCTTT.

V usage is TRBV12-3 or TRBV12-4 and J usage is TRBJ1-1, with D perhaps matching TRBD1 (6 bases). Trimming took off 3 bases at V and 11 bases at J, with 13 bases between the two ends. The CDR3 has 12 amino acids. CDR3: CASSFEGGSAFF. Written as DNA, the CDR3 is TGTGCCAGCAGTTTTGAGGGGGGCTCGGCTTTCTTT.

V gene TRBV5-4 combines with J gene TRBJ2-1, with 9 bases lining up with TRBD1. CDR3 length: 15 amino acids. In germline, CDR1 is SGHNT, CDR2 YYREEE (reference sequence). The ends lost 4 bases at V and 4 bases at J; junction bases unmatched: 6. The chain's CDR3 is CASSRDRGVYNEQFF. CDR3 DNA: TGTGCCAGCAGCCGCGACAGGGGGGTTTACAATGAGCAGTTCTTC. The full variable domain, completed using reference TRBV5-4 and TRBJ2-1, is ETGVTQSPTHLIKTRGQQVTLRCSSQSGHNTVSWYQQALGQGPQFIFQYYREEENGRGNFPPRFSGLQFPNYSSELNVNALELDDSALYLCASSRDRGVYNEQFFGPGTRLTVL.

The chain joins TRBV11-3 to TRBJ2-6, with D tentatively TRBD1 (6 bases). Germline V CDR1 and CDR2: SGHNT, YENEEA. The CDR3 sequence is 16 residues long. Trimming cost V 4 bases and J 3 bases, with 13 bases left between them. The CDR3 protein is CASSSPWGHGANVLTF. CDR3 nucleotide sequence: TGTGCCAGCAGCTCCCCGTGGGGACATGGGGCCAACGTCCTGACTTTC.